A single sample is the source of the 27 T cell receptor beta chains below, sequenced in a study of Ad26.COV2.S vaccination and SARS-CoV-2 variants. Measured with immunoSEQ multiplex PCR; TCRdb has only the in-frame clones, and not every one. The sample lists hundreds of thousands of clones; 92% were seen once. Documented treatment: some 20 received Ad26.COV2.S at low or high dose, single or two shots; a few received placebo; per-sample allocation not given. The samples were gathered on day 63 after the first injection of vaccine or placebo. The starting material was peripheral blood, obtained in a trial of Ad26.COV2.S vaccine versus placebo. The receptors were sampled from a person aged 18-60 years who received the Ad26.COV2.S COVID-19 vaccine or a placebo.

The CDR3 sequence is CASSLWQRYEQYF. The CDR3 DNA follows: TGTGCCAGCAGCTTATGGCAGAGATACGAGCAGTACTTC. The genes are TRBV7-2 and TRBJ2-7, with D uncertain. This CDR3 has 13 amino acids. Germline assignment: CDR1 SGHTA and CDR2 FQGNSA. V gave up 2 bases and J gave up 4 bases, with 9 bases separating them.

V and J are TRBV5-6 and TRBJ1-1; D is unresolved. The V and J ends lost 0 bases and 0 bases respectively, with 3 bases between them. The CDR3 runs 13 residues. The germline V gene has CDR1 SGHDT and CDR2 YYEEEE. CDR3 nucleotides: TGTGCCAGCAGCTTGGGTGTGAACACTGAAGCTTTCTTT. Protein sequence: CASSLGVNTEAFF.

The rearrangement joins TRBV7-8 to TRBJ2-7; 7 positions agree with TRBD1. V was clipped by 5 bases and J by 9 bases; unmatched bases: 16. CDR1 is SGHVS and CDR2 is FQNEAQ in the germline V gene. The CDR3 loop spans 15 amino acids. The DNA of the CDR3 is TGTGCCAGCAGCCCCATCTCCGGGGACAGCGGCGGGCAGTACTTC. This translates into CASSPISGDSGGQYF.

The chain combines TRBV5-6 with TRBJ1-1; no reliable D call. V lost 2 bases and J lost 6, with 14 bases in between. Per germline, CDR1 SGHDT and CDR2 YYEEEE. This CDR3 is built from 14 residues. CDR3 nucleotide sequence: TGTGCCAGCAGCTTTTCGTCGGCTGCCGCTGAAGCTTTCTTT. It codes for CASSFSSAAAEAFF.

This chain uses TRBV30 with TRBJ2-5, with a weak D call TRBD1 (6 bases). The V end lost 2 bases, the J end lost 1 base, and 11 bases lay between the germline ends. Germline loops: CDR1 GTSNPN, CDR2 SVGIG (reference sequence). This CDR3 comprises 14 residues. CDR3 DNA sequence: TGTGCCTGGAGTTTACAGGGCCCCCAAGAGACCCAGTACTTC. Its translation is CAWSLQGPQETQYF. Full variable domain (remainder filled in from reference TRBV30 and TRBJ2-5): SQTIHQWPATLVQPVGSPLSLECTVEGTSNPNLYWYRQAAGRGLQLLFYSVGIGQISSEVPQNLSASRPQDRQFILSSKKLLLSDSGFYLCAWSLQGPQETQYFGPGTRLLVL.

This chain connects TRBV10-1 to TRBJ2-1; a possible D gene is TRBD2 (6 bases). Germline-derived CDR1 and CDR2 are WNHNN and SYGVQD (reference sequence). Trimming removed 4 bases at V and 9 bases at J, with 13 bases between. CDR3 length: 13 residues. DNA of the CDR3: TGCGCCAGCAGTGGAGCCGGGGGTGTTGAGCAGTTCTTC. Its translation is CASSGAGGVEQFF.

CDR3 nucleotides: TGTGCCAGCAGCTTAATAGGGAGGGGGCAGCCCCAGCATTTT. It translates to CASSLIGRGQPQHF. The rearrangement joins TRBV11-2 to TRBJ1-5; possibly TRBD1 for D (6 bases). The germline V gene has CDR1 SGHAT and CDR2 FQNNGV. The CDR3 is made up of 14 amino acids. V dropped 2 bases and J dropped 7 bases, with 12 bases sitting between them.

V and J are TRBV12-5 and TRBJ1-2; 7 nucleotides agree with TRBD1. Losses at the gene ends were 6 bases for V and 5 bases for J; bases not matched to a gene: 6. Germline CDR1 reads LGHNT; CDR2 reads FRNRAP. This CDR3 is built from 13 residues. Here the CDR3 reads CASGQQGFYGYTF. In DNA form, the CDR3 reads TGTGCTAGTGGACAACAGGGGTTTTATGGCTACACCTTC.

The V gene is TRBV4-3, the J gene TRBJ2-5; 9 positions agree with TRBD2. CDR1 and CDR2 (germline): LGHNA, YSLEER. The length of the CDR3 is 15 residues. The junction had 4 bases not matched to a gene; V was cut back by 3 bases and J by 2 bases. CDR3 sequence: CASSQTSGVQETQYF. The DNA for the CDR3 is TGCGCCAGCAGCCAGACTAGCGGAGTGCAAGAGACCCAGTACTTC.

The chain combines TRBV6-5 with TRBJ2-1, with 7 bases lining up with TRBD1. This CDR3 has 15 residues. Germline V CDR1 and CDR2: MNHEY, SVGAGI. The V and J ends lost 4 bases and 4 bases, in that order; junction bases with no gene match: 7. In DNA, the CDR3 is TGTGCCAGCAGTTCTCCGGGACAGCTATACAATGAGCAGTTCTTC. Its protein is CASSSPGQLYNEQFF.

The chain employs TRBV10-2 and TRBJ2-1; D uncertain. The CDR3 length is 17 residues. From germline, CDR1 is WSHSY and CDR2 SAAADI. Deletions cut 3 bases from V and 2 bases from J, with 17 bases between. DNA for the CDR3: TGCGCCAGCAGTGATCCCGCCGAGAAGACGCCCTACAATGAGCAGTTCTTC. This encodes CASSDPAEKTPYNEQFF.

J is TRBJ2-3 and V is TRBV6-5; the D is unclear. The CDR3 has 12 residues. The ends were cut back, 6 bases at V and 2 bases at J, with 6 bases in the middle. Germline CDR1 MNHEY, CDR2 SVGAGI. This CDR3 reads CASSQTTDTQYF. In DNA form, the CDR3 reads TGTGCCAGCAGCCAGACCACAGATACGCAGTATTTT.

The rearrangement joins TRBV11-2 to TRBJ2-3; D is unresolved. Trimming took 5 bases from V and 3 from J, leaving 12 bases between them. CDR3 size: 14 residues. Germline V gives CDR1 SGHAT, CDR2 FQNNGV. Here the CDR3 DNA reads TGTGCCAGCAGCCAACTTTGGAAGACAGATACGCAGTATTTT. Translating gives CASSQLWKTDTQYF.

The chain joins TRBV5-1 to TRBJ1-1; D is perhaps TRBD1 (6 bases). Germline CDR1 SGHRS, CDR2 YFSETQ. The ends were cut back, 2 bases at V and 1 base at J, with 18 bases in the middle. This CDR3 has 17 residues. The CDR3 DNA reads TGCGCCAGCAGCTTAACATACCGGGACACAAAGAACACTGAAGCTTTCTTT. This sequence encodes CASSLTYRDTKNTEAFF.

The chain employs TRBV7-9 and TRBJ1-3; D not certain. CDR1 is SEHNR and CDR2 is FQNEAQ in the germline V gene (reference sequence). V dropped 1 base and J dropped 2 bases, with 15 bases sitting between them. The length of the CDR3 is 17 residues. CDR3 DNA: TGTGCCAGCAGCTTAGGGTCCCTGGTTTTGACTGGAAACACCATATATTTT. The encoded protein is CASSLGSLVLTGNTIYF.

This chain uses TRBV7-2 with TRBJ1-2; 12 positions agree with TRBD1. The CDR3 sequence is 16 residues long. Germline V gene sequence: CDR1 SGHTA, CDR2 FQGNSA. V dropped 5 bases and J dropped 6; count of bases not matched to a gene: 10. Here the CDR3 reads CASSIEAGQGADGYTF. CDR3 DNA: TGTGCCAGCAGCATCGAGGCGGGACAGGGGGCAGATGGCTACACCTTC.

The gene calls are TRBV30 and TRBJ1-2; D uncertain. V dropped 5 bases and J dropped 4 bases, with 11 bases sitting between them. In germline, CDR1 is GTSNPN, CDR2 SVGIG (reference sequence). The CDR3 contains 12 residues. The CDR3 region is CAWSPLGYGYTF. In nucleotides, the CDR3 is TGTGCCTGGTCGCCTCTAGGCTATGGCTACACCTTC. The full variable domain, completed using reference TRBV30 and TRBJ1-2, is SQTIHQWPATLVQPVGSPLSLECTVEGTSNPNLYWYRQAAGRGLQLLFYSVGIGQISSEVPQNLSASRPQDRQFILSSKKLLLSDSGFYLCAWSPLGYGYTFGSGTRLTVV.

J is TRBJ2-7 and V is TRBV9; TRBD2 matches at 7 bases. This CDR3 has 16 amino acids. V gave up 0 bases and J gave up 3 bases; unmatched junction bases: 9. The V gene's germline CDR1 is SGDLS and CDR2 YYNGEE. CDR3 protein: CASSVGSGGTYYEQYF. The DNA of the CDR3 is TGTGCCAGCAGCGTAGGGTCGGGGGGAACATACTACGAGCAGTACTTC.

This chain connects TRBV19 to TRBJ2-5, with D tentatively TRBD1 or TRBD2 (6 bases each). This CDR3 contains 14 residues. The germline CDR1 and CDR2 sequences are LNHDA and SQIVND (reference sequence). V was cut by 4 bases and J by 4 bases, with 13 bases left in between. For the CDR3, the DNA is TGTGCCAGTAGTAGCCGGGGGCGCTTAGAGACCCAGTACTTC. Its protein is CASSSRGRLETQYF. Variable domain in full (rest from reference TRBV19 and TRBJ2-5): DGGITQSPKYLFRKEGQNVTLSCEQNLNHDAMYWYRQDPGQGLRLIYYSQIVNDFQKGDIAEGYSVSREKKESFPLTVTSAQKNPTAFYLCASSSRGRLETQYFGPGTRLLVL.

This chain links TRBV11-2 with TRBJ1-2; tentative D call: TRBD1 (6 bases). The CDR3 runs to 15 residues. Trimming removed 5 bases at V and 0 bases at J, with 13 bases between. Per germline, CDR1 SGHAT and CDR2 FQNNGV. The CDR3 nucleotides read TGTGCCAGCAGCGCCACAGGGAGGTCTAACTATGGCTACACCTTC. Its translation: CASSATGRSNYGYTF. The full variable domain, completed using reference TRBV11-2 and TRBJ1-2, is EAGVAQSPRYKIIEKRQSVAFWCNPISGHATLYWYQQILGQGPKLLIQFQNNGVVDDSQLPKDRFSAERLKGVDSTLKIQPAKLEDSAVYLCASSATGRSNYGYTFGSGTRLTVV.

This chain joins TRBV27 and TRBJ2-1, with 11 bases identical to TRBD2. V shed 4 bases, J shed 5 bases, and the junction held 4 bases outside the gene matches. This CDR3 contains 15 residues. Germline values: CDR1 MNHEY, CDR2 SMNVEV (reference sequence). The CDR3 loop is CASSSLAGGHNEQFF. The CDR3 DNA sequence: TGTGCCAGCAGTTCCCTAGCGGGGGGACACAATGAGCAGTTCTTC.

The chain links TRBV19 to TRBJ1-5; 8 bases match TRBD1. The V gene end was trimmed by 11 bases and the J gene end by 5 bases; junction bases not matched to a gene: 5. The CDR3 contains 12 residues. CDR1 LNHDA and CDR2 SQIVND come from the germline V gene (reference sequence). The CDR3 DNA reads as TGTGCCGGCCGGACAGGGCATCAGCCCCAGCATTTT. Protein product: CAGRTGHQPQHF.

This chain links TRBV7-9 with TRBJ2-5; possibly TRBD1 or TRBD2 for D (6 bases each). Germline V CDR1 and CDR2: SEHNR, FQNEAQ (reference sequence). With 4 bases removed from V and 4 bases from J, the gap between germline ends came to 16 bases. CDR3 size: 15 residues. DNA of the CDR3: TGTGCCAGCAGCTCCGGGGGCAGAGCAAGAGAGACCCAGTACTTC. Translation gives CASSSGGRARETQYF. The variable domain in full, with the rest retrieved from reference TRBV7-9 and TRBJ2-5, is DTGVSQNPRHKITKRGQNVTFRCDPISEHNRLYWYRQTLGQGPEFLTYFQNEAQLEKSRLLSDRFSAERPKGSFSTLEIQRTEQGDSAMYLCASSSGGRARETQYFGPGTRLLVL.

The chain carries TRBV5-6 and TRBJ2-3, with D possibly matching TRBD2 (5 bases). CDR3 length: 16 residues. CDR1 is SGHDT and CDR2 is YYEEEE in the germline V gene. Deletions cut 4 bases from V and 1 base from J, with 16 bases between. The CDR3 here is CASSPEESGGTDTQYF. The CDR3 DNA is TGTGCCAGCAGCCCGGAGGAATCGGGTGGCACAGATACGCAGTATTTT.

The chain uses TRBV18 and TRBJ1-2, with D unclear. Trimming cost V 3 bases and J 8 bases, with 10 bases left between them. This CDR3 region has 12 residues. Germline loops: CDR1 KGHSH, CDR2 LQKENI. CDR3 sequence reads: CASSPDPGGYTF. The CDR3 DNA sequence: TGTGCCAGCTCACCCGATCCGGGCGGCTACACCTTC.

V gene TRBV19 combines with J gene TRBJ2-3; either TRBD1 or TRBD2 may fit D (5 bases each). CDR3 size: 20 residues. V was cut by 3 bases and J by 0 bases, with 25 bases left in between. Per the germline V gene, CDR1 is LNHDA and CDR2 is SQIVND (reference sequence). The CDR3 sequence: CASSMGDDGLYTFSTDTQYF. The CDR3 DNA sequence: TGTGCCAGTAGTATGGGGGATGACGGACTTTATACCTTTAGCACAGATACGCAGTATTTT.

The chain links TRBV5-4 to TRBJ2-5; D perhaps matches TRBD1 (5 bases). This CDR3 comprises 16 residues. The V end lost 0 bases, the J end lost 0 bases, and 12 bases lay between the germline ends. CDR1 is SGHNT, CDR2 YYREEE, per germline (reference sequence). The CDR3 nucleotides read TGTGCCAGCAGCTTGGGGGGCCGTAGTTACCAAGAGACCCAGTACTTC. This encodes CASSLGGRSYQETQYF.